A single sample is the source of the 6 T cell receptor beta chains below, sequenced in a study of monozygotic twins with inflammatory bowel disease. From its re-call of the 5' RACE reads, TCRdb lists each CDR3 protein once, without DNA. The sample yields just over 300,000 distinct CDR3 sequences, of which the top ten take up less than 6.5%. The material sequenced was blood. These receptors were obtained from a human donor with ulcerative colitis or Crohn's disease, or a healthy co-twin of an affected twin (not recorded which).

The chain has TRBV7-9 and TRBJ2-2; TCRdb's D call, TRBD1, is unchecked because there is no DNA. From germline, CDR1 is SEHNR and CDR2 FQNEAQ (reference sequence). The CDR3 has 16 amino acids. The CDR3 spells CASSSNPGHITGELFF.

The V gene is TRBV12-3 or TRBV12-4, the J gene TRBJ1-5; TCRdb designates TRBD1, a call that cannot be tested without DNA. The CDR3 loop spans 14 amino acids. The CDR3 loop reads CASTQGTENQPQHF.

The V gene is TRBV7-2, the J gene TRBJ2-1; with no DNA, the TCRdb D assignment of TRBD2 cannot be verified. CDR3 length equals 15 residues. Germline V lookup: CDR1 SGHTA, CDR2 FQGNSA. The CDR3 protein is CASSLGGGRNNEQFF. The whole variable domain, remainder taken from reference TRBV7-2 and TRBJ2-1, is GAGVSQSPSNKVTEKGKDVELRCDPISGHTALYWYRQSLGQGLEFLIYFQGNSAPDKSGLPSDRFSAERTGGSVSTLTIQRTQQEDSAVYLCASSLGGGRNNEQFFGPGTRLTVL.

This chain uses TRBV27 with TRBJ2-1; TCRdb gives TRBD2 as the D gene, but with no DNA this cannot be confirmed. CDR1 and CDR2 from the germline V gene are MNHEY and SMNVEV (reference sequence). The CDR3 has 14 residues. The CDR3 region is CASSPLAGGNEQFF.

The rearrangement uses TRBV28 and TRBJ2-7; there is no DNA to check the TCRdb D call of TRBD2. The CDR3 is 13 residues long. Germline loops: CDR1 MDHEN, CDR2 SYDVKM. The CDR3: CASSLTSRYEQYF.

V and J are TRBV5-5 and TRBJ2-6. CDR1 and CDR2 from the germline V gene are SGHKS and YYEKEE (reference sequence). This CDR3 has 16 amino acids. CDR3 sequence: CASSLDRFAGANVLTF.